The clone carrying this T cell receptor (beta chain) was seen a single time. Its antigen is currently unknown. V lost 3 bases and J lost 5, with 10 bases in between. CDR3 length: 13 residues. Germline V lookup: CDR1 LGHDT, CDR2 YNNKEL (reference sequence). This entry is derived from a study of T cell responses to AZD1222 COVID-19 vaccine. General observations from the study: White British people made up most donors, females outnumbered males, and clonal diversity was possibly underestimated. Increased Spike-specific TCR breadth and depth were observed after two AZD1222 doses.

Repertoires were generated with immunoSEQ multiplex PCR, while TCRdb's copy carries only in-frame clones and drops some. The data hold 150,000 to 160,000 clones, with 88% observed a single time. Sequenced here: peripheral blood, sampled on day 0 of AZD1222 vaccination. V gene TRBV3-1 (or the pseudogene TRBV3-2) combines with J gene TRBJ2-5; D is unclear. This receptor was obtained from an adult in good health. The CDR3 sequence is CASSQAGTETQYF. The CDR3 DNA is TGTGCCAGCAGCCAGGCTGGCACGGAGACCCAGTACTTC.